This T cell receptor (beta chain) was identified during a study of STAT3 mutations in large granular lymphocyte leukemia. As for the study in general: Canonical activating STAT3 mutations were detected in roughly half of the longitudinally sequenced T-LGLL patients.

Regarding the study as a whole: Every T-LGLL patient had at least one immunodominant TCRbeta clonotype.

This table comes from immunoSEQ multiplex PCR, and its TCRdb copy is limited to in-frame clones, with some not included. Of roughly 22,000 clones in the sample, around 93% were seen once. Turning to this clone: As yet, its antigen is unknown.

Material: peripheral blood mononuclear cells. The source is a man aged 40-49 years with T-cell large granular lymphocyte leukemia. Some clones in this sample may be carry-over from other donors' samples.

The CDR3 region has the DNA TGTGCCTGGAGTGTTCGCTGGGGGACTAGCGGGGGCTGGGGCACCGGGGAGCTGTTTTTT. It yields the protein CAWSVRWGTSGGWGTGELFF. The chain has TRBV30 and TRBJ2-2; 14 nucleotides agree with TRBD2. V dropped 0 bases and J dropped 4; count of bases not matched to a gene: 13. In germline, CDR1 is GTSNPN, CDR2 SVGIG (reference sequence). The CDR3 contains 20 residues.